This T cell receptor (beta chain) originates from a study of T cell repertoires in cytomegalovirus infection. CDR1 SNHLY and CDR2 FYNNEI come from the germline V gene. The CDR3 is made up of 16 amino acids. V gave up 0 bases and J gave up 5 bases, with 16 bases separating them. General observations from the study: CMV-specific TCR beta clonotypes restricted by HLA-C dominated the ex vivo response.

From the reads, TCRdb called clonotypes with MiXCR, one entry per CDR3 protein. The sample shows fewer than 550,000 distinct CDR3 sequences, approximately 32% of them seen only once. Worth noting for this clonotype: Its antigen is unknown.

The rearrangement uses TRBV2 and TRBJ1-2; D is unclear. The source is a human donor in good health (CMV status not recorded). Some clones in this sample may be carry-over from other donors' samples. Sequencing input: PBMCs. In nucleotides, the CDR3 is TGTGCCAGCAGTGAAGCCGGGCGCCCGTCGTCATATGGCTACACCTTC. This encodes CASSEAGRPSSYGYTF.